The entry below describes one T cell receptor beta chain. Its antigen is currently unknown. Some clones are missing from TCRdb's copy, which holds only in-frame ones; the method was immunoSEQ multiplex PCR. The sample comprises about 130,000 clones, about 81% of which are singletons, and around 3.2% rests with the top ten. Time point defined: pretreatment peripheral blood. Each patient presented with locally advanced or metastatic urothelial carcinoma. Each patient contributed between 1 and 8 total time points of blood mononuclear cells, pretreatment and during treatment. This entry is derived from a study of PD-L1 blockade in urothelial cancer. The wider study: Anywhere from 0 to 3 prior chemotherapy regimens had been received by patients.

This CDR3 contains 14 residues. V lost 0 bases to trimming and J lost 5 bases; unmatched junction nucleotides: 4. CDR1 is SGHTA, CDR2 FQGNSA, per germline. General observations from the study: Durable-benefit cases showed more tumor-associated blood clone expansion at 3 weeks.

The chain has TRBV7-2 and TRBJ2-7; 7 bases line up with TRBD2. This material consisted of PBMCs, taken around atezolizumab (anti-PD-L1) treatment. This TCR was recovered from a man over 45 with urothelial cancer. The CDR3 reads CASSLAGTTDEQYF. The CDR3 DNA reads TGTGCCAGCAGCTTAGCCGGGACTACCGACGAGCAGTACTTC.